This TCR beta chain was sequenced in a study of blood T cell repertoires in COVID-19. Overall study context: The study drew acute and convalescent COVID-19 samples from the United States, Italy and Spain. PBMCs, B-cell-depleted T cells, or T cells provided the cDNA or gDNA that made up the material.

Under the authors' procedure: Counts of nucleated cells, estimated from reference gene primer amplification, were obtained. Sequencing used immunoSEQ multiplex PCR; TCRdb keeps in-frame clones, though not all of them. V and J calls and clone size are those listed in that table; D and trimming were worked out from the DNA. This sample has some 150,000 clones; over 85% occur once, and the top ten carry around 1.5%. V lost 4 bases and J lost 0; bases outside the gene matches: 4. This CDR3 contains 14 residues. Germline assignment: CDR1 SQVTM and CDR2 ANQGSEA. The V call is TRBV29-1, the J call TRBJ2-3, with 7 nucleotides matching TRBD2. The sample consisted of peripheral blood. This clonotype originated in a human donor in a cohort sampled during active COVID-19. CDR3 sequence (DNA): TGCAGCGTTGCTGCGGGGGTCAGCACAGATACGCAGTATTTT. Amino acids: CSVAAGVSTDTQYF.